Below, 19 T cell receptor beta chains from the same sample are listed, as sequenced in a study of T cell responses to AZD1222 COVID-19 vaccine. Measured with immunoSEQ multiplex PCR; TCRdb has only the in-frame clones, and not every one. This table has about 110,000 clones, around 87% appearing once. The sequencing used peripheral blood, collected on day 0 of AZD1222 vaccination. Receptor source: an adult in good health.

CDR3 bases: TGTGCCAGCAGCCGGGAGGCCGTCACTGAAGCTTTCTTT. Translated, it gives CASSREAVTEAFF. The rearrangement links TRBV3-1 (or the pseudogene TRBV3-2) to TRBJ1-1; the D is unclear. Trimming left V 4 bases short and J 4 bases short, with 10 bases between. CDR3 size: 13 residues. CDR1 and CDR2 from the germline V gene are LGHDT and YNNKEL (reference sequence).

This chain links TRBV30 with TRBJ2-5; D gene unclear. The CDR3 consists of 15 residues. Trimming removed 3 bases at V and 1 base at J, with 15 bases between. CDR1 is GTSNPN and CDR2 is SVGIG in the germline V gene (reference sequence). The CDR3 sequence: CAWSLELGIQETQYF. The DNA of the CDR3 is TGTGCCTGGAGCCTCGAACTCGGTATCCAAGAGACCCAGTACTTC.

This sequence joins TRBV23-1 and TRBJ2-2, with a weak D call TRBD1 (8 bases). TRBV23-1 is flagged as an ORF with uncertain function. The CDR3 extends over 22 amino acids. Trimming removed 0 bases from V and 3 bases from J, with 29 bases in between. In DNA, the CDR3 is TGCGCCAGCAGTCAATCGGGAGGCCTAAATCGGGGGGACAGGATCCACACCGGGGAGCTGTTTTTT. It is translated as CASSQSGGLNRGDRIHTGELFF.

The V and J genes are TRBV12-5 and TRBJ2-5, with D perhaps matching TRBD2 (5 bases). The germline V gene has CDR1 LGHNT and CDR2 FRNRAP. The CDR3 loop spans 15 amino acids. Trimming removed 5 bases at V and 4 bases at J, with 17 bases between. This chain's CDR3 is CASGPPTGVTETQYF. CDR3 coding DNA: TGTGCTAGTGGTCCACCGACCGGGGTCACAGAGACCCAGTACTTC.

The J gene is TRBJ2-7, the V gene TRBV27; D perhaps matches TRBD1 (5 bases). The CDR3 is 14 residues long. The V end lost 5 bases, the J end lost 6 bases, and 17 bases lay between the germline ends. CDR1 is MNHEY, CDR2 SMNVEV, per germline (reference sequence). CDR3 in amino acids: CASSTPKGVAEQYF. CDR3 DNA: TGTGCCAGCAGTACACCGAAAGGGGTGGCCGAGCAGTACTTC.

The chain uses TRBV27 and TRBJ1-2; D unclear. This CDR3 is built from 13 residues. Germline-derived CDR1 and CDR2 are MNHEY and SMNVEV (reference sequence). Trimming took off 0 bases at V and 8 bases at J, with 10 bases between the two ends. The CDR3 loop is CASSLSGPGGYTF. The CDR3 DNA sequence: TGTGCCAGCAGTTTATCAGGCCCAGGAGGCTACACCTTC.

This clone was counted only a few times. V usage is TRBV6-1 and J usage is TRBJ2-7; D not certain. Trimming pared 5 bases from V and 6 bases from J, leaving 8 bases between. The CDR3 is made up of 11 amino acids. Germline V gene data show CDR1 as MNHNS and CDR2 as SASEGT. The CDR3 loop is CASSWISEQYF. Written as DNA, the CDR3 is TGTGCCAGCAGTTGGATATCCGAGCAGTACTTC.

The chain couples TRBV16 to TRBJ1-5, with D hard to call. Deletions cut 4 bases from V and 2 bases from J, with 9 bases between. This CDR3 is 14 amino acids long. Germline V lookup: CDR1 KGHSY, CDR2 FQNENV. CDR3 nucleotides: TGTGCCAGCAGCCCTTTAGCGGGCAATCAGCCCCAGCATTTT. This gives the protein CASSPLAGNQPQHF.

The chain joins TRBV19 to TRBJ1-5, with a possible D match to TRBD1 (5 bases). The CDR3 totals 14 residues. The ends were cut back, 5 bases at V and 9 bases at J, with 17 bases in the middle. Germline loops: CDR1 LNHDA, CDR2 SQIVND (reference sequence). CDR3 DNA sequence: TGTGCCAGTAGTGAGATGGGGACCGCTGCGCCCCAGCATTTT. Translation gives CASSEMGTAAPQHF.

This chain joins TRBV14 and TRBJ2-1; 7 bases map to TRBD1. Unmatched junction bases numbered 3, after V lost 4 bases and J lost 3 bases. Germline CDR1 is SGHDN and CDR2 is FVKESK. The CDR3 has 14 amino acids. CDR3 loop: CASSLAGGYNEQFF. The CDR3 DNA sequence: TGTGCCAGCAGCCTTGCAGGGGGCTACAATGAGCAGTTCTTC.

In nucleotides, the CDR3 is TGCAGCCTCAAAAGAAAGGGAACCACAGATACGCAGTATTTT. Its protein is CSLKRKGTTDTQYF. The gene calls are TRBV29-1 and TRBJ2-3; D gene uncertain. CDR1 is SQVTM and CDR2 is ANQGSEA in the germline V gene. V was cut by 8 bases and J by 2 bases, with 17 bases left in between. The CDR3 consists of 14 residues.

In nucleotides, the CDR3 is TGCGCCAGCAGCTTGAATGCGGGCCGAGATACGCAGTATTTT. Translated: CASSLNAGRDTQYF. The chain uses TRBV5-1 and TRBJ2-3, with TRBD2 as a possible D gene (5 bases). The ends were cut back, 1 base at V and 5 bases at J, with 11 bases in the middle. Per germline, CDR1 SGHRS and CDR2 YFSETQ. CDR3 length equals 14 residues. The full variable domain, with the rest looked up from reference TRBV5-1 and TRBJ2-3, is KAGVTQTPRYLIKTRGQQVTLSCSPISGHRSVSWYQQTPGQGLQFLFEYFSETQRNKGNFPGRFSGRQFSNSRSEMNVSTLELGDSALYLCASSLNAGRDTQYFGPGTRLTVL.

This chain joins TRBV20-1 and TRBJ1-2; 7 bases fit TRBD1. Trimming cost V 7 bases and J 6 bases; bases outside gene matches: 2. Germline values: CDR1 DFQATT, CDR2 SNEGSKA (reference sequence). CDR3 length equals 10 residues. The CDR3 DNA is TGCAGTGTTGACAGGGATGGCTACACCTTC. It specifies CSVDRDGYTF.

V gene TRBV10-3 combines with J gene TRBJ1-1; 7 bases match TRBD1. Germline CDR1 and CDR2: ENHRY and SYGVKD. The trim removed 6 bases at V and 3 bases at J, leaving 4 bases unmatched. The length of the CDR3 is 13 residues. CDR3 protein: CAISKTGDTEAFF. The CDR3 DNA reads TGTGCCATCAGCAAAACAGGGGACACTGAAGCTTTCTTT.

A single count supports this clone. The gene calls are TRBV5-4 and TRBJ2-6; D is possibly TRBD2 (6 bases). V lost 4 bases to trimming and J lost 3 bases, with 8 bases between them. Germline V CDR1 and CDR2: SGHNT, YYREEE (reference sequence). The CDR3 extends over 14 amino acids. Here the CDR3 reads CASSADYGANVLTF. The DNA for the CDR3 is TGTGCCAGCAGCGCGGACTATGGGGCCAACGTCCTGACTTTC.

The chain is built from TRBV9 and TRBJ2-7; 7 bases fit TRBD1. In germline, CDR1 is SGDLS, CDR2 YYNGEE. The CDR3 runs to 16 residues. After removal of 0 bases from V and 0 bases from J, the junction contained 6 bases not matched to a gene. The CDR3 spells CASSVGPTGASYEQYF. The CDR3 bases are TGTGCCAGCAGCGTAGGACCCACAGGGGCCTCCTACGAGCAGTACTTC.

The V gene is TRBV18, the J gene TRBJ2-3; a weak D match, TRBD2 (6 bases). The germline V gene has CDR1 KGHSH and CDR2 LQKENI. This CDR3 region has 15 residues. V was shortened by 4 bases and J by 4 bases, with 15 bases between the two germline ends. The CDR3: CASSLSSDFSDTQYF. The CDR3, as DNA: TGTGCCAGCTCACTGTCTAGCGATTTTTCAGATACGCAGTATTTT. Looking up the rest from reference TRBV18 and TRBJ2-3 gives the full variable domain: NAGVMQNPRHLVRRRGQEARLRCSPMKGHSHVYWYRQLPEEGLKFMVYLQKENIIDESGMPKERFSAEFPKEGPSILRIQQVVRGDSAAYFCASSLSSDFSDTQYFGPGTRLTVL.

In its sample, this clone was seen a few times. J is TRBJ1-2 and V is TRBV2; no firm D call. Trimming removed 6 bases at V and 5 bases at J, with 7 bases between. The CDR3 totals 11 residues. From germline, CDR1 is SNHLY and CDR2 FYNNEI. CDR3 in DNA: TGTGCCAGCAGCGTTTCGTATGGCTACACCTTC. This translates into CASSVSYGYTF.

The rearrangement uses TRBV18 and TRBJ2-7; the match to TRBD1 covers 9 bases. V gave up 0 bases and J gave up 0 bases; unmatched junction bases: 9. Germline V gene lookup returns CDR1 KGHSH and CDR2 LQKENI. The length of the CDR3 is 18 residues. CDR3 bases: TGTGCCAGCTCACCACCGTGGGGACAGGGAACCAGCTCCTACGAGCAGTACTTC. Translated, it gives CASSPPWGQGTSSYEQYF.